The sequence of this T cell receptor (beta chain) was determined in a study of T cells after yellow fever vaccination. CDR3 size: 12 residues. Trimming removed 10 bases from V and 8 bases from J, with 15 bases in between. Germline CDR1 reads MNHEY; CDR2 reads SMNVEV (reference sequence). One entry per CDR3 protein results from TCRdb running MiXCR on the 5' RACE reads. The profile covers 120,000 or so distinct CDR3 sequences, with 15% appearing a single time and about 40% taken by the ten largest. Whole-study results and caveats: Post-booster repertoires contained most primary-vaccination clones again (around 97% CD4, around 88% CD8). A minor fraction of clonotypes spanned both CD4 and CD8 compartments.

This clonotype appeared a few times. The antigen is unknown. The chain has TRBV27 and TRBJ2-1, with D tentatively TRBD1 or TRBD2 (6 bases each). The clonotype was recovered from a man aged 18 to 29 who received the YFV17D yellow fever vaccine. The sequencing here drew on CD8+ T cells sorted from PBMCs, taken 5 days after the yellow fever booster vaccination. The CDR3 here is CAIGGPHDEQFF. The DNA of the CDR3 is TGTGCCATAGGGGGGCCCCACGATGAGCAGTTCTTC.